This T cell receptor beta chain originates from a study of blood T cell repertoires in COVID-19. Participants' own reports of clinical history determined their cohort assignment. Germline CDR1 reads SSHAT; CDR2 reads FNYEAQ (reference sequence). The CDR3 runs 15 residues. The assay was immunoSEQ multiplex PCR, and TCRdb's table has in-frame clones only and misses some. The sample lists approximately 310,000 clones, about nine tenths occurring once. Points on this clone: Its ends do not fully match the called genes, so a read error is possible.

The chain couples TRBV7-7 to TRBJ2-2; 11 bases align to TRBD2. The receptor comes from a man between 60 and 70 years old who had recovered from COVID-19. Material: PBMCs or T cells enriched from blood (not recorded which). CDR3 amino acids: CASSGSGGATGELFF. The CDR3, as DNA: TGTGCTAGCAGCGGTAGCGGGGGGGCCACCGGGGAGCTGTTTTTT.